This T cell receptor delta chain derives from a study of gamma-delta chains in newborns, infants, children. Turning to the study itself: Microbial exposure reportedly drives polyclonal innate γδ T cell expansion after birth.

This CDR3 is 17 amino acids long. Per the germline V gene, CDR1 is GEAIGNYY and CDR2 is EKD. TCRdb fed the reads to CATT. The data hold just over 5,500 delta-chain clones, with roughly 0.41% observed a single time. In this sample, this clone turned up a few times. TCRdb lists the protein of a much larger clone for this DNA, which differs at residue 4, so this is likely a read error; the protein given here is translated from the DNA itself. The source is a child who was a newborn, infant or young child, either healthy, febrile or measles-vaccinated (not recorded which). The sample comprised blood. J is TRDJ3 and V is TRDV2; no firm D call. Here the CDR3 reads CACVTVPSSWDTRQMFF. CDR3 sequence (DNA): TGTGCCTGTGTCACCGTCCCTAGCTCCTGGGACACCCGACAGATGTTTTTC.